Below, 10 T cell receptor beta chains from the same sample are listed, as sequenced in a study of control samples from healthy donors and cancer patients. Measured with immunoSEQ multiplex PCR; TCRdb has only the in-frame clones, and not every one. Of 150,000 to 200,000 clones listed, about 94% are singletons. The sequencing input was PBMCs. The receptors stem from a man aged 55 to 70 with colorectal cancer.

The rearrangement links TRBV18 to TRBJ2-7, with TRBD1 identical over 7 bases. The CDR3 contains 15 residues. The V gene end was trimmed by 3 bases and the J gene end by 1 base; junction bases not matched to a gene: 6. Germline assignment: CDR1 KGHSH and CDR2 LQKENI. The CDR3 region has the DNA TGTGCCAGCTCACCTCAGAGGGACAGTTCCTACGAGCAGTACTTC. Encoded protein: CASSPQRDSSYEQYF.

The genes are TRBV3-1 (or the pseudogene TRBV3-2) and TRBJ2-3, with D possibly being TRBD1 (6 bases). V dropped 5 bases and J dropped 4 bases, with 13 bases sitting between them. This CDR3 comprises 14 residues. Germline V gene sequence: CDR1 LGHDT, CDR2 YNNKEL (reference sequence). The CDR3 loop is CASSKSQGPDTQYF. CDR3 nucleotide sequence: TGTGCCAGCAGCAAATCACAGGGACCAGATACGCAGTATTTT.

This clone came up once. V gene TRBV18 combines with J gene TRBJ2-2, with a possible D match to TRBD2 (6 bases). Trimming took 6 bases from V and 5 from J, leaving 13 bases between them. CDR3 length: 14 amino acids. The V gene's germline CDR1 is KGHSH and CDR2 LQKENI. CDR3 coding DNA: TGTGCCAGCTCCCCGGGACTCCCGACCGGGGAGCTGTTTTTT. Translating it yields CASSPGLPTGELFF.

The chain couples TRBV28 to TRBJ2-1; the D gene is possibly TRBD1 (5 bases). The CDR3 has 12 amino acids. V shed 8 bases and J shed 8 bases, with 13 bases lying between them. Germline V lookup: CDR1 MDHEN, CDR2 SYDVKM. Here the CDR3 DNA reads TGTGCCAGCGTAGGGGCTCTGTATGAGCAGTTCTTC. Protein sequence: CASVGALYEQFF.

This clone has only a few counts. This chain joins TRBV6-5 and TRBJ1-1; 7 bases map to TRBD1. Germline lookup yields CDR1 MNHEY and CDR2 SVGAGI. The length of the CDR3 is 14 residues. V was pared by 8 bases and J by 1 base, with 7 bases of the junction left unmatched. As DNA, the CDR3 is TGTGCCAGCGGAGACAGGGTAAGGAACACTGAAGCTTTCTTT. The encoded protein is CASGDRVRNTEAFF.

The V call is TRBV2, the J call TRBJ1-1; D unclear. The CDR3 consists of 11 residues. Trimming cost V 6 bases and J 5 bases, with 7 bases left between them. Germline V gene data show CDR1 as SNHLY and CDR2 as FYNNEI. The CDR3 reads CASSPRTEAFF. The CDR3 coding sequence is TGTGCCAGCAGCCCAAGGACTGAAGCTTTCTTT.

The J gene is TRBJ2-3, the V gene TRBV9; weak D call: TRBD2 (5 bases). V was trimmed by 3 bases and J by 0 bases, leaving 11 bases between them. The CDR3 has 15 residues. Germline lookup yields CDR1 SGDLS and CDR2 YYNGEE. The CDR3, as DNA: TGTGCCAGCAGCGAGCCGTCGGGGAGCACAGATACGCAGTATTTT. Its protein product is CASSEPSGSTDTQYF.

A single count supports this clone. This chain joins TRBV2 and TRBJ1-6, with 11 bases aligning to TRBD1. This CDR3 region has 15 residues. The ends lost 8 bases at V and 7 bases at J; junction bases unmatched: 7. Germline assignment: CDR1 SNHLY and CDR2 FYNNEI. For the CDR3, the DNA is TGTGCCAGCCCCAGGACAGGGGGCGCGAATTCACCCCTCCACTTT. This translates into CASPRTGGANSPLHF.

J is TRBJ1-4 and V is TRBV4-3; weak D call: TRBD1 (6 bases). CDR3 size: 16 residues. In germline, CDR1 is LGHNA, CDR2 YSLEER. V was shortened by 1 base and J by 5 bases, with 14 bases between the two germline ends. CDR3 DNA sequence: TGCGCCAGCAGCCAAGCCCCCGGGACACTAAATGAAAAACTGTTTTTT. This sequence encodes CASSQAPGTLNEKLFF.

The chain has TRBV11-2 and TRBJ1-6, with D unresolved. There are 13 residues in the CDR3. Germline V CDR1 and CDR2: SGHAT, FQNNGV. V lost 1 base to trimming and J lost 11 bases, with 9 bases between them. This chain's CDR3 is CASSLGSVAPLHF. The CDR3 DNA sequence: TGTGCCAGCAGCTTAGGGTCAGTGGCACCCCTCCACTTT.